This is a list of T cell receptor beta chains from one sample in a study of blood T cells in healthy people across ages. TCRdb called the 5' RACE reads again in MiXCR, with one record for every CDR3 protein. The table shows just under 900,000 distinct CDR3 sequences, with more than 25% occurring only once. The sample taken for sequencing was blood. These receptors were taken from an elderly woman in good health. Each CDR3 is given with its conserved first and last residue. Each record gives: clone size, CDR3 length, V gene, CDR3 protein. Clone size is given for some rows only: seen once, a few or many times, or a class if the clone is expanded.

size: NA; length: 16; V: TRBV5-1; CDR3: CASSIMDRAVGSPLHF
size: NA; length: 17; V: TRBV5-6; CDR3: CASSSWGYLSTDEKLFF
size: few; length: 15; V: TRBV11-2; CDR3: CAGSFNPTSSETQFF
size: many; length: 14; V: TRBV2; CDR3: CASSDSTLIDTQYF
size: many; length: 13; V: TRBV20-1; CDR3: CSARATNSYEQYF
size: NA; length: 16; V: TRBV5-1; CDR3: CASSLASGGAGDTLDF
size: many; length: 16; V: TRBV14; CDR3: CASSQGPGNRRETQYF
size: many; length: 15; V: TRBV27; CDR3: CASSFARQGAYEQYF
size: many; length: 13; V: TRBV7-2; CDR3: CASSYTGNSPLHF
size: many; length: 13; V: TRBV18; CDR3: CASSRGLLETQYF
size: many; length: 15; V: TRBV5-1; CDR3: CASSLPNTDRDEQYF
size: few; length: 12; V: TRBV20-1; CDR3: CSVSDGAYEQYF
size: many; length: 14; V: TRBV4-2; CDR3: CASSQGTSFETQYF
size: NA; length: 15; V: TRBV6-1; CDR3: CASSEVRGFQETQYF
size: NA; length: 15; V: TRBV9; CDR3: CASSSQDFRTDTQYF
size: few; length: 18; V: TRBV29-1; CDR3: CSWGPDPRQWSVYNEQFF
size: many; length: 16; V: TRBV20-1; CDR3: CSASKETHSTSYEQYF
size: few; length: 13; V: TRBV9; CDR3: CASSVSLDQPQHF
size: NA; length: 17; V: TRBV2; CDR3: CASSFQGGRGLPGELFF
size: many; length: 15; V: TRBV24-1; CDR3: CATSETGTNNNEQFF
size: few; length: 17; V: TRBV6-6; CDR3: CAGSYTSGTSSSDTQYF
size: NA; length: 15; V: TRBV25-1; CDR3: CASSEGAVSNQPQHF
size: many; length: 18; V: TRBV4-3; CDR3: CASSQDVLANPLGTEAFF
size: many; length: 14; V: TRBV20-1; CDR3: CSASSSGANNEQFF
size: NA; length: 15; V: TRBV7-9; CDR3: CASRMPGTGRDEQFF
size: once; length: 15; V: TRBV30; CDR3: CAWSTQGLGNQPQHF
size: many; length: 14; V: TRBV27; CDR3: CASSPGGAGYGYTF
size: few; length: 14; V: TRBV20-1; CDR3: CSAKIRSSNQPQHF
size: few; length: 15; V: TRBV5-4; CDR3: CASSLNSGGANEQFF
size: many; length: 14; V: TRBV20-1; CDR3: CSASGGNSYNEQFF
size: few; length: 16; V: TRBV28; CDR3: CASNEGTTRSAQPQHF
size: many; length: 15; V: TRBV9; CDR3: CASSPAGTGYYEQYF
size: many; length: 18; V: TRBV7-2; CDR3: CASSWQALLAGGRETQYF
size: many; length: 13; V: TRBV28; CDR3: CASRQDPGGGYTF
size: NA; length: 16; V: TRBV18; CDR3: CASSPPGWGAYNEQFF
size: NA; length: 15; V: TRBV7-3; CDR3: CASSLTGGSRYEQFF
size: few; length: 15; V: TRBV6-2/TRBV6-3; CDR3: CASSYSNTGPYEQYF
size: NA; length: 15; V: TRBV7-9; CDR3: CASRRTSGGINEQVF
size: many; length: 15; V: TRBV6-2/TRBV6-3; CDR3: CASSYSLAGLETQYF
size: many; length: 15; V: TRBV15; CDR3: CATSETGTGNYGYTF
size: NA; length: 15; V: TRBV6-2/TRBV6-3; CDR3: CASSYLLDGYYGYTF
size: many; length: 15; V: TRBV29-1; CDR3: CSVERLAGGIDTQYF
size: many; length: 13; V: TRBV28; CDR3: CASRGAGSYEQYF
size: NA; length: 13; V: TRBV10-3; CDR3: CAIRKGVNTEAFF
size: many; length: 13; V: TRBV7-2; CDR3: CASSSGGWETQYF
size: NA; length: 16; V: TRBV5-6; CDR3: CASGRPGRAQGAGYTF
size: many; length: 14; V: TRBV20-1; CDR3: CSARTGQGPYEQYF
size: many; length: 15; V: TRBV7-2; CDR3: CASSPRAGGGGELFF
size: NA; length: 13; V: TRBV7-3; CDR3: CASSSTSYAEQFF
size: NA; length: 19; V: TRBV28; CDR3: CASNFHRDREWVTNEKLFF
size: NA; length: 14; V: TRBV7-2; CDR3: CASSFPGGMSPLHF
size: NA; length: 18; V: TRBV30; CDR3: CAWSERTFSRRGNQPQHF
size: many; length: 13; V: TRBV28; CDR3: CASSSLGTNEQYF
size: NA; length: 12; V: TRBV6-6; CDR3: CASRPQDTEAFF
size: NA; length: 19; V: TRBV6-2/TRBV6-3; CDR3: CASSPTGLAGGSSYNEQFF
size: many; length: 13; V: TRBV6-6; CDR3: CASVGTDLNEQFF